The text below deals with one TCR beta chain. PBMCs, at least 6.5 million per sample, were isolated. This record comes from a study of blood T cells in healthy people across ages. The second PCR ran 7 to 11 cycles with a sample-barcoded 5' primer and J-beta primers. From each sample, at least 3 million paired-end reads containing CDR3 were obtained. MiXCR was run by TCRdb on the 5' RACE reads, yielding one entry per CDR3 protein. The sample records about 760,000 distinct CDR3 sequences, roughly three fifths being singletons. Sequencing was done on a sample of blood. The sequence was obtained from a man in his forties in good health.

The CDR3 is CASSPSSGYQETQYF. The CDR3 nucleotides are TGTGCCAGCAGTCCTTCATCCGGGTATCAAGAGACCCAGTACTTC. The rearrangement links TRBV28 to TRBJ2-5; unclear D gene. This CDR3 is 15 amino acids long. CDR1 and CDR2 from the germline V gene are MDHEN and SYDVKM. V was trimmed by 5 bases and J by 2 bases, leaving 15 bases between them.